Following are 17 T cell receptor beta chains from one sample sequenced in a study of blood T cell repertoires in COVID-19. Generated by immunoSEQ multiplex PCR, the TCRdb table keeps only in-frame clones and is missing some. The sample contains some 240,000 clones, around 83% of which appear only once. The sequenced sample consisted of PBMCs or T cells enriched from blood (not recorded which). These receptors all come from a woman aged 45 to 65 who had been exposed to COVID-19.

J is TRBJ1-3 and V is TRBV27; D is perhaps TRBD1 (5 bases). Trimming left V 6 bases short and J 9 bases short, with 15 bases between. The CDR3 extends over 13 amino acids. The germline V gene has CDR1 MNHEY and CDR2 SMNVEV (reference sequence). CDR3 region: CASRPTVMGTIYF. The CDR3 nucleotides read TGTGCCAGCAGACCGACAGTCATGGGCACCATATATTTT.

The chain uses TRBV28 and TRBJ1-1; possibly TRBD1 for D (5 bases). The CDR3 is 17 residues long. The germline V and J ends were trimmed by 5 bases and 0 bases, with 19 bases remaining between them. The germline gives CDR1 MDHEN, CDR2 SYDVKM. The CDR3 coding sequence is TGTGCCAGCAGTGTGACAGTCGGAGGGACTATGAACACTGAAGCTTTCTTT. Protein product: CASSVTVGGTMNTEAFF.

V is TRBV19 and J is TRBJ1-1; 7 positions agree with TRBD1. The CDR3 runs 15 residues. J gave up 1 base and V 7 bases, and 9 bases lay outside the gene matches. CDR1 and CDR2 (germline): LNHDA, SQIVND (reference sequence). The DNA of the CDR3 is TGTGCCAGTACCCCTAGGAGGACAGGGAACACTGAAGCTTTCTTT. The encoded protein is CASTPRRTGNTEAFF.

The chain recombines TRBV27 with TRBJ1-2; D gene unclear. Looked up from germline, CDR1 is MNHEY and CDR2 is SMNVEV (reference sequence). The CDR3 runs 12 residues. V was clipped by 6 bases and J by 2 bases, with 7 bases between them. DNA for the CDR3: TGTGCCAGCAGGAGGGCGAACTATGGCTACACCTTC. This encodes CASRRANYGYTF.

The chain employs TRBV5-4 and TRBJ1-2; TRBD1 aligns across 11 bases. The V gene end was trimmed by 1 base and the J gene end by 4 bases; junction bases not matched to a gene: 3. This CDR3 is built from 15 residues. Germline assignment: CDR1 SGHNT and CDR2 YYREEE (reference sequence). CDR3 protein: CASSLRTGGSYGYTF. In DNA, the CDR3 is TGTGCCAGCAGCTTGAGGACAGGGGGCAGCTATGGCTACACCTTC.

The chain uses TRBV5-1 and TRBJ1-1; D perhaps matches TRBD1 (5 bases). Germline V gives CDR1 SGHRS, CDR2 YFSETQ. The CDR3 is 14 amino acids. V was cut by 0 bases and J by 5 bases, with 11 bases left in between. CDR3 sequence: CASSLDGGGTEAFF. The CDR3 bases are TGCGCCAGCAGCTTGGACGGGGGAGGAACTGAAGCTTTCTTT.

A single count supports this clone. The chain carries TRBV15 and TRBJ2-4, with D maybe TRBD2 (5 bases). V dropped 8 bases and J dropped 0 bases, with 11 bases sitting between them. The length of the CDR3 is 14 residues. Per germline, CDR1 LNHNV and CDR2 YYDKDF (reference sequence). For the CDR3, the DNA is TGTGCCACCTTAGATAGCGTAGCCAAAAACATTCAGTACTTC. This sequence encodes CATLDSVAKNIQYF.

The chain has TRBV28 and TRBJ2-2; 7 nucleotides agree with TRBD1. The CDR3 loop spans 14 amino acids. Trimming removed 6 bases from V and 4 bases from J; junction bases left unmatched: 5. The germline CDR1 and CDR2 sequences are MDHEN and SYDVKM. The CDR3 protein is CASRGTEVTGELFF. The CDR3 bases are TGTGCCAGCAGAGGGACAGAAGTCACCGGGGAGCTGTTTTTT.

This chain uses TRBV2 with TRBJ2-3; D not certain. The CDR3 loop spans 12 amino acids. V was clipped by 6 bases and J by 3 bases, with 7 bases between them. Germline lookup yields CDR1 SNHLY and CDR2 FYNNEI. Here the CDR3 reads CASRFNTDTQYF. CDR3 nucleotides: TGTGCCAGCAGGTTTAATACAGATACGCAGTATTTT.

The chain carries TRBV15 and TRBJ1-5; D is unresolved. Germline lookup yields CDR1 LNHNV and CDR2 YYDKDF (reference sequence). The CDR3 is made up of 15 amino acids. V lost 0 bases and J 3 bases, leaving 9 bases between the germline ends. CDR3 in DNA: TGTGCCACCAGCAGAGAGCTCACAGTCAATCAGCCCCAGCATTTT. It translates to CATSRELTVNQPQHF.

This clone appeared a single time. The gene calls are TRBV10-3 and TRBJ1-4; D remains unclear. CDR3 size: 15 residues. Deletions cut 0 bases from V and 8 bases from J, with 13 bases between. Germline V gene sequence: CDR1 ENHRY, CDR2 SYGVKD. The CDR3 region is CAISESTAAGEKLFF. The DNA for the CDR3 is TGTGCCATCAGTGAGTCGACGGCCGCGGGGGAAAAACTGTTTTTT.

This clone was counted at least ten times. V gene TRBV4-1 combines with J gene TRBJ2-3; D is perhaps TRBD1 (6 bases). The CDR3 is made up of 13 amino acids. Trimming removed 2 bases from V and 12 bases from J, with 15 bases in between. The germline V gene encodes CDR1 MGHRA and CDR2 YSYEKL. The CDR3 DNA sequence: TGCGCCAGCAGCCAAAATCTTGGACAGACTCAGTATTTT. This encodes CASSQNLGQTQYF.

In nucleotides, the CDR3 is TGTGCCAGCAGCGCCCCGGGGGGGCGGAACACCGGGGAGCTGTTTTTT. Protein product: CASSAPGGRNTGELFF. The chain carries TRBV9 and TRBJ2-2; 8 bases map to TRBD2. After removal of 3 bases from V and 1 base from J, the junction contained 5 bases not matched to a gene. Germline V lookup: CDR1 SGDLS, CDR2 YYNGEE. The CDR3 extends over 16 amino acids.

V and J are TRBV7-2 and TRBJ1-1, with D uncertain. The CDR3 has 15 amino acids. With 3 bases removed from V and 1 base from J, the gap between germline ends came to 12 bases. Germline loops: CDR1 SGHTA, CDR2 FQGNSA. The DNA for the CDR3 is TGTGCCAGCAGCTTTTACTCGAGGGCGAACACTGAAGCTTTCTTT. This codes for CASSFYSRANTEAFF. Together with reference TRBV7-2 and TRBJ1-1, the CDR3 gives the full variable domain: GAGVSQSPSNKVTEKGKDVELRCDPISGHTALYWYRQSLGQGLEFLIYFQGNSAPDKSGLPSDRFSAERTGGSVSTLTIQRTQQEDSAVYLCASSFYSRANTEAFFGQGTRLTVV.

J is TRBJ1-1 and V is TRBV12-3 or TRBV12-4; unclear D gene. V lost 6 bases and J lost 10, with 15 bases in between. CDR3 size: 12 residues. CDR3 DNA sequence: TGTGCCAGCAGCCTTACTGGGCTTGGAGCTTTCTTT. Translating gives CASSLTGLGAFF.

CDR3 residues: CASSQEQGSNTEAFF. For the CDR3, the DNA is TGTGCCAGCAGCCAAGAACAGGGTTCGAACACTGAAGCTTTCTTT. The rearrangement joins TRBV4-2 to TRBJ1-1, with D perhaps TRBD1 (6 bases). V was cut by 0 bases and J by 1 base, with 9 bases left in between. The CDR3 is 15 residues long. Germline CDR1 reads LGHNA; CDR2 reads YNFKEQ.

J is TRBJ1-5 and V is TRBV9; no clear D. The CDR3 covers 15 residues. Per germline, CDR1 SGDLS and CDR2 YYNGEE. Between the trimmed V and J ends, which lost 0 bases and 1 base, there was a span of 8 bases. The CDR3 nucleotides are TGTGCCAGCAGCGTAGATCCATCCAGCAATCAGCCCCAGCATTTT. Translation gives CASSVDPSSNQPQHF.